Each of the 18 T cell receptor beta chains below was sequenced from the same sample in a study of T-cell reconstitution after alpha-beta-depleted transplantation in children. Unique molecular identifiers were incorporated during preparation of the TCRbeta library. TCRdb analysed the PCR reads with MiXCR anew, one entry per CDR3 protein. The repertoire holds approximately 510,000 distinct CDR3 sequences, with around 17% as singletons. The specimen comprised PBMCs from the stem cell graft donor, sampled from the stem cell graft. These receptors all stem from a human donor who donated a stem cell graft to a child with acute lymphoblastic leukemia.

This rearrangement joins TRBV5-6 to TRBJ2-3; D gene unclear. Between the trimmed V and J ends, which lost 3 bases and 2 bases, there was a span of 10 bases. The CDR3 has 14 residues. The germline gives CDR1 SGHDT, CDR2 YYEEEE. The CDR3: CASSYIRTTDTQYF. The CDR3 DNA reads TGTGCCAGCAGCTACATTCGAACCACAGATACGCAGTATTTT.

This chain uses TRBV7-7 with TRBJ1-1; D is unclear. Per germline, CDR1 SSHAT and CDR2 FNYEAQ (reference sequence). The V end was cut by 5 bases, the J end by 0 bases, with 4 bases between. The CDR3 loop spans 12 amino acids. CDR3 in DNA: TGTGCCAGCAGCGCATTGAACACTGAAGCTTTCTTT. Translation: CASSALNTEAFF.

This clonotype was counted between two and nine times. The chain links TRBV10-3 to TRBJ1-1; D may be TRBD1 (5 bases). Germline V gene lookup returns CDR1 ENHRY and CDR2 SYGVKD. V lost 2 bases to trimming and J lost 3 bases, with 10 bases between them. The CDR3 consists of 14 residues. The CDR3 DNA is TGTGCCATCAGTGAGCTAGGGGCGGACACTGAAGCTTTCTTT. This translates into CAISELGADTEAFF.

This clonotype was picked up a small number of times. V is TRBV4-1 and J is TRBJ1-2; D gene ambiguous. The V gene lost 0 bases and the J gene lost 6 bases, with 26 bases spanning the gap. Germline lookup yields CDR1 MGHRA and CDR2 YSYEKL. The CDR3 contains 19 residues. This CDR3 is CASSQDLEGRWGRSNGYTF. CDR3 coding DNA: TGCGCCAGCAGCCAAGATTTAGAAGGCCGGTGGGGTCGGTCGAATGGCTACACCTTC.

This clonotype was observed a few times. The gene calls are TRBV7-9 and TRBJ2-2; D possibly corresponds to TRBD1 (5 bases). Trimming stripped 5 bases from V and 0 bases from J, with 10 bases between. The CDR3 consists of 15 residues. Germline CDR1 SEHNR, CDR2 FQNEAQ (reference sequence). The CDR3 here is CASSPTAPNTGELFF. The CDR3 DNA sequence: TGTGCCAGCAGCCCGACAGCACCGAACACCGGGGAGCTGTTTTTT.

V and J are TRBV12-3 or TRBV12-4 and TRBJ1-2, with D possibly TRBD1 on 6 matching bases. Trimming took off 8 bases at V and 8 bases at J, with 21 bases between the two ends. The CDR3 is 14 residues long. In nucleotides, the CDR3 is TGTGCCAGCGGACAGAACGGGGCAGGTGGAGGCTACACCTTC. Amino acids: CASGQNGAGGGYTF.

This clonotype was recorded a few times. This rearrangement joins TRBV6-1 to TRBJ2-1, with D perhaps TRBD1 (6 bases). Germline CDR1 reads MNHNS; CDR2 reads SASEGT. CDR3 length: 14 residues. Between the trimmed V and J ends, which lost 6 bases and 9 bases, there was a span of 18 bases. CDR3 DNA: TGTGCCAGCAGCACCTCAGGGGCCTGGGGTGAGCAGTTCTTC. Translated: CASSTSGAWGEQFF.

The chain couples TRBV7-6 to TRBJ2-7, with 8 bases fitting TRBD1. Trimming took 5 bases from V and 3 from J; bases not matched to a gene: 9. Germline V CDR1 and CDR2: SGHVS, FNYEAQ. The CDR3 runs to 15 residues. CDR3 sequence: CASSAWTGTNYEQYF. The CDR3 DNA is TGTGCCAGCAGCGCCTGGACAGGGACCAACTACGAGCAGTACTTC.

Written as DNA, the CDR3 is TGCAGCGTTGAAGATTATTCGCGGGAGGGTCTCTACGAGCAGTACTTC. Its protein is CSVEDYSREGLYEQYF. The rearrangement links TRBV29-1 to TRBJ2-7, with 9 bases aligning to TRBD2. V lost 0 bases and J lost 3; bases outside the gene matches: 9. Germline CDR1 SQVTM, CDR2 ANQGSEA. The CDR3 consists of 16 residues.

This chain joins TRBV10-3 and TRBJ2-1; no definite D call. Germline V lookup: CDR1 ENHRY, CDR2 SYGVKD. This CDR3 has 12 amino acids. V was pared by 3 bases and J by 9 bases, with 9 bases between. This CDR3 is CAISDPTGEQFF. The CDR3 DNA follows: TGTGCCATCAGTGACCCGACCGGTGAGCAGTTCTTC.

The chain recombines TRBV15 with TRBJ2-1; no clear D gene. Trimming took 4 bases from V and 0 from J, leaving 19 bases between them. Germline V gene lookup returns CDR1 LNHNV and CDR2 YYDKDF (reference sequence). The CDR3 has 18 amino acids. The CDR3 spells CATSKDSLGLSSYNEQFF. CDR3 nucleotide sequence: TGTGCCACCAGCAAAGACTCACTGGGCTTGAGCTCCTACAATGAGCAGTTCTTC. The full variable domain, its missing parts supplied by reference TRBV15 and TRBJ2-1, is DAMVIQNPRYQVTQFGKPVTLSCSQTLNHNVMYWYQQKSSQAPKLLFHYYDKDFNNEADTPDNFQSRRPNTSFCFLDIRSPGLGDTAMYLCATSKDSLGLSSYNEQFFGPGTRLTVL.

This clonotype has only a few counts. The V call is TRBV29-1, the J call TRBJ1-1, with 7 bases identical to TRBD1. From germline, CDR1 is SQVTM and CDR2 ANQGSEA. With 1 base clipped from V and 8 bases from J, the junction kept 7 bases outside the gene matches. The CDR3 sequence is 13 residues long. DNA for the CDR3: TGCAGCGTTGAAGGACAGGGAGGTGCCGAAGCTTTCTTT. This codes for CSVEGQGGAEAFF. Variable domain in full (rest from reference TRBV29-1 and TRBJ1-1): SAVISQKPSRDICQRGTSLTIQCQVDSQVTMMFWYRQQPGQSLTLIATANQGSEATYESGFVIDKFPISRPNLTFSTLTVSNMSPEDSSIYLCSVEGQGGAEAFFGQGTRLTVV.

The chain links TRBV4-1 to TRBJ2-7, with 10 bases identical to TRBD2. This CDR3 comprises 15 residues. Germline CDR1 MGHRA, CDR2 YSYEKL. The V segment lost 0 bases and the J segment 4 bases; nucleotides outside the gene matches: 3. The CDR3 DNA sequence: TGCGCCAGCAGCCAAGATGTAGCGGGAGGATACGAGCAGTACTTC. Translated, it gives CASSQDVAGGYEQYF.

In regard to this clonotype: A read error may produce the germline difference seen at one junction end. The chain recombines TRBV20-1 with TRBJ2-5, with 7 bases matching TRBD2. CDR1 DFQATT and CDR2 SNEGSKA come from the germline V gene (reference sequence). The CDR3 consists of 14 residues. CDR3 nucleotides: TGCAGTGCTCGACTAGCAGGTCCAGGAGAGACCCAGTGCTTC. Encoded protein: CSARLAGPGETQCF.

This clonotype has more than one count but fewer than ten. J is TRBJ2-5 and V is TRBV27; 9 nucleotides line up with TRBD1. CDR1 is MNHEY and CDR2 is SMNVEV in the germline V gene (reference sequence). CDR3 length: 15 residues. After removal of 6 bases from V and 1 base from J, the junction contained 6 bases not matched to a gene. The CDR3 spells CASSLDRGTQETQYF. The CDR3 DNA sequence: TGTGCCAGCAGCCTAGACAGGGGGACCCAAGAGACCCAGTACTTC.

The chain links TRBV5-1 to TRBJ1-1, with TRBD1 as a possible D gene (5 bases). This CDR3 has 14 amino acids. CDR1 and CDR2 from the germline V gene are SGHRS and YFSETQ. The ends were cut back, 7 bases at V and 4 bases at J, with 17 bases in the middle. In DNA, the CDR3 is TGCGCCAGCTCCTATGGGGAGGGGTTCACTGAAGCTTTCTTT. This codes for CASSYGEGFTEAFF.

This clonotype was recorded a few times. The chain carries TRBV25-1 and TRBJ2-7, with 9 bases aligning to TRBD1. This CDR3 comprises 14 residues. The V gene's germline CDR1 is MGHDK and CDR2 SYGVNS. Trimming removed 8 bases from V and 5 bases from J; junction bases left unmatched: 10. Here the CDR3 DNA reads TGTGCCAGCGTAGGGGACAGGGTTATTGACGAGCAGTACTTC. Its protein product is CASVGDRVIDEQYF.

This clonotype has a count of ten or more. The chain uses TRBV10-2 and TRBJ2-7; D gene unclear. CDR1 is WSHSY and CDR2 is SAAADI in the germline V gene. The CDR3 is made up of 14 amino acids. The V end was cut by 7 bases, the J end by 0 bases, with 13 bases between. The CDR3 DNA reads as TGCGCCAGCACTAGAACGGACCCCTCCTACGAGCAGTACTTC. Encoded protein: CASTRTDPSYEQYF.